This T cell receptor beta chain derives from a study of shared clonotypes between healthy human individuals. Study conclusions and caveats: Expectations were that clonotype sharing among donors would be affected by sequencing depth.

Comments on this clone: The antigen is undetermined.

Per the germline V gene, CDR1 is KGHSH and CDR2 is LQKENI. The V segment lost 3 bases and the J segment 7 bases; nucleotides outside the gene matches: 5. The CDR3 consists of 13 residues. This table comes from immunoSEQ multiplex PCR, and its TCRdb copy is limited to in-frame clones, with some not included. The sample carries about 960,000 clones, approximately 80% recorded once. The receptor was isolated from a man between 18 and 29 years old in good health. The material sequenced was memory CD4+ T cells sorted from blood. The sample's subset: CD45RA-negative fraction. The chain is built from TRBV18 and TRBJ1-2; 7 positions agree with TRBD1. The CDR3 spells CASSPDRSGGYTF. CDR3 sequence (DNA): TGTGCCAGCTCACCGGACAGGAGCGGTGGCTACACCTTC.